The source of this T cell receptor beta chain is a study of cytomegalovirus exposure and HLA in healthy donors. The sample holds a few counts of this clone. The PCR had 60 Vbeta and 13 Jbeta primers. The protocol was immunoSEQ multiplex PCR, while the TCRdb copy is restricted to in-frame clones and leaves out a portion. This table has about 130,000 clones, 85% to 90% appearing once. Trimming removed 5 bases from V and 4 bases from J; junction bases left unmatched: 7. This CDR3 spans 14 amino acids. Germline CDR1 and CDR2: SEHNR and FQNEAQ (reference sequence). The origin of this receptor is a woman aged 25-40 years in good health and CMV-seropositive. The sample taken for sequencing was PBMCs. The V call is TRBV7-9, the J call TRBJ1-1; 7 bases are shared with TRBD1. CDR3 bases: TGTGCCAGCAGCCGAACACAGGGGACCACTGAAGCTTTCTTT. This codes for CASSRTQGTTEAFF.